This TCR beta chain was sequenced for a study of OX40 agonist ivuxolimab in advanced cancers. Autoimmune disease history or systemic immunosuppression led to patient exclusion. A note on this clone: Its antigen is unidentified.

The V gene lost 10 bases and the J gene lost 1 base, with 13 bases spanning the gap. CDR1 is MNHNS, CDR2 SASEGT, per germline. The CDR3 contains 13 residues. The assay was immunoSEQ multiplex PCR, and TCRdb's table has in-frame clones only and misses some. The sample gives 150,000 to 180,000 clones, roughly 94% of which show up once; 0.3% to 0.35% is in the top ten. Notes on the study in general: With doses of 0.1 to 3.0 mg/kg, CD4+ and CD8+ blood T cells had undergone clonal expansion by week 6. The authors did not determine the antigen specificity of the expanded peripheral T cells.

This clonotype originated in an adult with an advanced solid tumor such as melanoma, head and neck, liver or kidney cancer. The genes are TRBV6-1 and TRBJ1-1; D is uncertain. The sequencing here drew on CD4+ or CD8+ T cells sorted from blood, taken in a trial of the OX40 agonist ivuxolimab. The CDR3 bases are TGTGCCACCAGCCCGTACTCGAACACTGAAGCTTTCTTT. Its translation is CATSPYSNTEAFF.